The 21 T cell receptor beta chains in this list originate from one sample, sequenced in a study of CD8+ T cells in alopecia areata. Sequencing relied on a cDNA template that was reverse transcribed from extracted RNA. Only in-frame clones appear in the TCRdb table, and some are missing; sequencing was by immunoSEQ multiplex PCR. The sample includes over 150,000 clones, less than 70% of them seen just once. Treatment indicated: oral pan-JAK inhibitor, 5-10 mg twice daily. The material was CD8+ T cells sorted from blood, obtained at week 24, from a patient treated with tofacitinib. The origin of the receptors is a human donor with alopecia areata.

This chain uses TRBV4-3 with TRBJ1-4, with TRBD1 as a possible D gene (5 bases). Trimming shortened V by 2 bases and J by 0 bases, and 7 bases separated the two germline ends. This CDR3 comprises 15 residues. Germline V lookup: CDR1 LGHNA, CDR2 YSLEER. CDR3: CASSQLTATNEKLFF. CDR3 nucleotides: TGCGCCAGCAGCCAATTGACAGCAACTAATGAAAAACTGTTTTTT.

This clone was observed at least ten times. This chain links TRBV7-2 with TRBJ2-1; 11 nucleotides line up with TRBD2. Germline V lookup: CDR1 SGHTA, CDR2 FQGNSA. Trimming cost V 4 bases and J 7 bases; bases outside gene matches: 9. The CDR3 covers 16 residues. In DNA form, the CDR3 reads TGTGCCAGCAGCTCTGTAGCGGGGGGGCCTTTTAATGAGCAGTTCTTC. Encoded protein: CASSSVAGGPFNEQFF.

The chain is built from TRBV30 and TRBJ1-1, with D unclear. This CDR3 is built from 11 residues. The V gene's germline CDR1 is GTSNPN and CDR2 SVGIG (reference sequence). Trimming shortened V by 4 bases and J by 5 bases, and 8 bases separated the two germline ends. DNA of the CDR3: TGTGCCTGGACAAGGGAAACTGAAGCTTTCTTT. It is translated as CAWTRETEAFF.

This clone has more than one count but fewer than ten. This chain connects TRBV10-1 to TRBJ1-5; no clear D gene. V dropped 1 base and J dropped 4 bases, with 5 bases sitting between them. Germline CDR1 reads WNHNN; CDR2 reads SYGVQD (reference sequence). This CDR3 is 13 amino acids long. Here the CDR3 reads CASSELHNQPQHF. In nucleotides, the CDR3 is TGCGCCAGCAGTGAGTTGCATAATCAGCCCCAGCATTTT.

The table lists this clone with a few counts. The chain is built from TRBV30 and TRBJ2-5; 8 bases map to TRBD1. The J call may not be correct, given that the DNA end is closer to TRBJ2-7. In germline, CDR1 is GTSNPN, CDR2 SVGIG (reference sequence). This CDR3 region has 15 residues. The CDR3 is CAWRETGQEGDEQYF. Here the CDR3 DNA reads TGTGCCTGGAGGGAAACGGGACAGGAAGGGGACGAGCAGTACTTC.

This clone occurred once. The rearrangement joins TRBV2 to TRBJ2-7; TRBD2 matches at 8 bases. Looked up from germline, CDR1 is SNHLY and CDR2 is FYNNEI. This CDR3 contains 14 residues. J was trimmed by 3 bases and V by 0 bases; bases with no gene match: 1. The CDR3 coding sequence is TGTGCCAGCAGTGAAGCGCGGGGGGACTACGAGCAGTACTTC. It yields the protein CASSEARGDYEQYF.

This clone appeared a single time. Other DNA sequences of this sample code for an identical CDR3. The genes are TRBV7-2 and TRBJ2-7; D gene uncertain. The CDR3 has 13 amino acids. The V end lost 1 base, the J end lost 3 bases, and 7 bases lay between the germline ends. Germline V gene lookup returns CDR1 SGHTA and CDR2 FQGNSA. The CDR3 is CASSLGLNYEQYF. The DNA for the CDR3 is TGTGCCAGCAGCTTAGGTCTGAACTACGAGCAGTACTTC. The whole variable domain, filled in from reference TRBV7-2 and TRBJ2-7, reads GAGVSQSPSNKVTEKGKDVELRCDPISGHTALYWYRQSLGQGLEFLIYFQGNSAPDKSGLPSDRFSAERTGGSVSTLTIQRTQQEDSAVYLCASSLGLNYEQYFGPGTRLTVT.

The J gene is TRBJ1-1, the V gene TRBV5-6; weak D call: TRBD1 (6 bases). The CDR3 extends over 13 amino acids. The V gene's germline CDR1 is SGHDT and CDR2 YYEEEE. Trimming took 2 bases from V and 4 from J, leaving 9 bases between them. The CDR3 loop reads CASSLTGSTEAFF. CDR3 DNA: TGTGCCAGCAGCTTAACAGGGAGCACTGAAGCTTTCTTT.

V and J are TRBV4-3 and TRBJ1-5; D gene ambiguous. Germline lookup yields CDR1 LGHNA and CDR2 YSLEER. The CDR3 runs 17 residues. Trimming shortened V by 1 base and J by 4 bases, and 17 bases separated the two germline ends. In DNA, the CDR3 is TGCGCCAGCAGCCAAGTCCAGGTCGGGGTCAAAAATCAGCCCCAGCATTTT. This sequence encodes CASSQVQVGVKNQPQHF.

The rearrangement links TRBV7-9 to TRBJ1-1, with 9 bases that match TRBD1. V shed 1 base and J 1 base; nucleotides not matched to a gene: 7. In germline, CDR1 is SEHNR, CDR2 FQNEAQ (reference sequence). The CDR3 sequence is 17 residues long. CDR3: CASSLEVGTGPNTEAFF. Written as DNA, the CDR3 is TGTGCCAGCAGCTTAGAGGTAGGGACAGGGCCGAACACTGAAGCTTTCTTT. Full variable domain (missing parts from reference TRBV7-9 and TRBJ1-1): DTGVSQNPRHKITKRGQNVTFRCDPISEHNRLYWYRQTLGQGPEFLTYFQNEAQLEKSRLLSDRFSAERPKGSFSTLEIQRTEQGDSAMYLCASSLEVGTGPNTEAFFGQGTRLTVV.

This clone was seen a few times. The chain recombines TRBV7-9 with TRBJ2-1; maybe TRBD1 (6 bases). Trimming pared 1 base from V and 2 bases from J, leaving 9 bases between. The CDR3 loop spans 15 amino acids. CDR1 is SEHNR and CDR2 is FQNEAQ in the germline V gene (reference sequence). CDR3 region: CASSLGQGPYNEQFF. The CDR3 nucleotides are TGTGCCAGCAGCTTAGGTCAGGGGCCCTACAATGAGCAGTTCTTC.

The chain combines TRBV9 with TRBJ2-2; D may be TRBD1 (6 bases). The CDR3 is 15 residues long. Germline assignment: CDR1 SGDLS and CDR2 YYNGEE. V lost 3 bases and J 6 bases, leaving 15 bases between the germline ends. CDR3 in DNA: TGTGCCAGCAGCGCACGGGACACCCCGGCCGGGGAGCTGTTTTTT. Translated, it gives CASSARDTPAGELFF.

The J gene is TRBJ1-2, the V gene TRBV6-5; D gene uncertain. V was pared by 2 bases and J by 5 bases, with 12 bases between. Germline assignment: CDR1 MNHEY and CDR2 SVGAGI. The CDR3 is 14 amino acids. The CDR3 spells CASSYAQGRYGYTF. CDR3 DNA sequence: TGTGCCAGCAGTTACGCACAAGGACGGTATGGCTACACCTTC.

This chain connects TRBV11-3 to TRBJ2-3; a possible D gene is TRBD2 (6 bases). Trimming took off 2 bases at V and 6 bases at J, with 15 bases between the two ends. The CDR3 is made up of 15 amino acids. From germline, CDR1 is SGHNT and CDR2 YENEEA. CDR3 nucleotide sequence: TGTGCCAGCAGCTTACTTCGGGACTTAATCGATACGCAGTATTTT. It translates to CASSLLRDLIDTQYF.

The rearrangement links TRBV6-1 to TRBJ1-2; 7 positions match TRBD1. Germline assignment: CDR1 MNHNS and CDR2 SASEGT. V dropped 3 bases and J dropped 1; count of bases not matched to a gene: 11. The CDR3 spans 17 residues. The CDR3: CASSDWDPRGDNYGYTF. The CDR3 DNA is TGTGCCAGCAGTGACTGGGACCCCAGGGGGGATAACTATGGCTACACCTTC.

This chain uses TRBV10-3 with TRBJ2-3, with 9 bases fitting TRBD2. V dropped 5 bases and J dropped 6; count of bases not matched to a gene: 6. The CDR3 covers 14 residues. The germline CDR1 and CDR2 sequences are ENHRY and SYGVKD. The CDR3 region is CAISQRGEWDTQYF. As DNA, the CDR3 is TGTGCCATCAGTCAGCGGGGGGAGTGGGATACGCAGTATTTT.

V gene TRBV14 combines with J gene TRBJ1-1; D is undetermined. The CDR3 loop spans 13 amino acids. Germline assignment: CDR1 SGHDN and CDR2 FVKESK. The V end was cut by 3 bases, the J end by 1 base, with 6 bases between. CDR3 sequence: CASSHLGNTEAFF. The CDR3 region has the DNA TGTGCCAGCAGCCACCTTGGGAACACTGAAGCTTTCTTT.

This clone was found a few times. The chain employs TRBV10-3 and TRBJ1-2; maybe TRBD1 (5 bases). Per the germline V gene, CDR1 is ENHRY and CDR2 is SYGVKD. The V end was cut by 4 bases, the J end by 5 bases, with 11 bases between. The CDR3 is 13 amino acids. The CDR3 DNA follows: TGTGCCATCAGTGGGGACGGACTATATGGCTACACCTTC. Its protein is CAISGDGLYGYTF.

Here the CDR3 reads CASTLGRGYEQYF. CDR3 nucleotide sequence: TGTGCCAGCACCTTAGGGCGGGGCTACGAGCAGTACTTC. This rearrangement joins TRBV6-5 to TRBJ2-7; D is perhaps TRBD2 (6 bases). The CDR3 runs 13 residues. The germline gives CDR1 MNHEY, CDR2 SVGAGI. Trimming removed 7 bases at V and 3 bases at J, with 13 bases between.

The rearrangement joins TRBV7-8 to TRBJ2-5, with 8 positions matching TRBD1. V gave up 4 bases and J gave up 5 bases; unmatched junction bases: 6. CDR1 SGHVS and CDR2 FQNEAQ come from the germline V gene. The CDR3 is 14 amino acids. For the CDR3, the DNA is TGTGCCAGCAGCTCGCAGGGGGCTCGGGAGACCCAGTACTTC. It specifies CASSSQGARETQYF. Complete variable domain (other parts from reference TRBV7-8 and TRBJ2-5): GAGVSQSPRYKVAKRGQDVALRCDPISGHVSLFWYQQALGQGPEFLTYFQNEAQLDKSGLPSDRFFAERPEGSVSTLKIQRTQQEDSAVYLCASSSQGARETQYFGPGTRLLVL.

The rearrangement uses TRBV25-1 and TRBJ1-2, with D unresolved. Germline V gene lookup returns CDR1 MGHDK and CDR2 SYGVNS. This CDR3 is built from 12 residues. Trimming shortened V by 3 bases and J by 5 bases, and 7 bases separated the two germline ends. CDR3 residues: CASSDWSYGYTF. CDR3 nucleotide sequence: TGTGCCAGCAGTGACTGGAGTTATGGCTACACCTTC.